One sample yielded the 30 T cell receptor beta chains listed below, sequenced in a study of CD8 T cells in ankylosing spondylitis. What these receptors recognize is not known. From the 5' RACE reads, TCRdb called clonotypes with MiXCR, one entry per CDR3 protein. This repertoire shows almost 400,000 distinct CDR3 sequences, 20% to 25% found once; its top ten account for 15% to 20%. Study findings and constraints: Ankylosing spondylitis blood seemed to carry a telltale TCR beta motif made of seven or eight highly homologous variants.

Sequencing was carried out using blood, either unsorted or a sorted T cell fraction (not recorded which). These receptors all stem from a male donor with ankylosing spondylitis.

This clonotype came up a few times. This chain connects TRBV27 to TRBJ1-1, with unresolved D. Per the germline V gene, CDR1 is MNHEY and CDR2 is SMNVEV (reference sequence). Trimming took 3 bases from V and 1 from J, leaving 15 bases between them. The CDR3 length is 16 residues. CDR3 residues: CASSFSAVRQNTEAFF. CDR3 nucleotides: TGTGCCAGCAGTTTCTCCGCGGTGCGCCAGAACACTGAAGCTTTCTTT.

V and J are TRBV29-1 and TRBJ2-1; D uncertain. The V end was cut by 8 bases, the J end by 0 bases, with 17 bases between. The CDR3 loop spans 15 amino acids. Germline V lookup: CDR1 SQVTM, CDR2 ANQGSEA. In DNA form, the CDR3 reads TGCAGCTCTGGTCCTCCACCGAGCTCCTACAATGAGCAGTTCTTC. This translates into CSSGPPPSSYNEQFF.

This clonotype appeared many times. The chain couples TRBV2 to TRBJ2-1; weak D call: TRBD2 (6 bases). Per the germline V gene, CDR1 is SNHLY and CDR2 is FYNNEI. The CDR3 is 15 amino acids. Trimming cost V 3 bases and J 3 bases, with 12 bases left between them. As DNA, the CDR3 is TGTGCCAGCAGTGATGTTGCGGGACTCTACAATGAGCAGTTCTTC. Encoded protein: CASSDVAGLYNEQFF.

This clonotype occurred a few times. The J gene is TRBJ1-1, the V gene TRBV5-1; 8 bases line up with TRBD1. The junction had 10 bases not matched to a gene; V was cut back by 3 bases and J by 0 bases. The germline V gene has CDR1 SGHRS and CDR2 YFSETQ. The CDR3 has 17 amino acids. The CDR3 region is CASSSTGTGFMNTEAFF. In DNA form, the CDR3 reads TGCGCCAGCAGCTCTACCGGGACAGGTTTTATGAACACTGAAGCTTTCTTT.

This clonotype showed up just a few times. This chain joins TRBV5-1 and TRBJ2-7; possibly TRBD1 for D (6 bases). Trimming took 2 bases from V and 5 from J, leaving 23 bases between them. CDR1 is SGHRS and CDR2 is YFSETQ in the germline V gene. CDR3 length equals 17 residues. CDR3 bases: TGCGCCAGCAGCTTTTCAGTTGTAGGCCGGGACAATCACGAGCAGTACTTC. It translates to CASSFSVVGRDNHEQYF.

The chain couples TRBV12-3 or TRBV12-4 to TRBJ2-5; TRBD2 matches 11 bases. There are 15 residues in the CDR3. With 2 bases clipped from V and 4 bases from J, the junction kept 3 bases outside the gene matches. The DNA for the CDR3 is TGTGCCAGCAGTTTAATCGGGACTAGCGGAGAGACCCAGTACTTC. This codes for CASSLIGTSGETQYF.

The chain carries TRBV3-1 and TRBJ1-1; perhaps TRBD1 as D (5 bases). The CDR3 consists of 15 residues. Looked up from germline, CDR1 is LGHDT and CDR2 is YNNKEL (reference sequence). V dropped 2 bases and J dropped 4 bases, with 14 bases sitting between them. For the CDR3, the DNA is TGTGCCAGCAGCCAACAGCTTGGTGGGGGCACTGAAGCTTTCTTT. This translates into CASSQQLGGGTEAFF.

This clonotype was picked up a small number of times. The chain combines TRBV4-3 with TRBJ2-7; D is unclear. This CDR3 contains 16 residues. Trimming removed 1 base at V and 3 bases at J, with 16 bases between. CDR1 is LGHNA, CDR2 YSLEER, per germline. CDR3 in DNA: TGCGCCAGCAGCCAAGGAGCGTTTAGCCGGTACTACGAGCAGTACTTC. It codes for CASSQGAFSRYYEQYF.

This rearrangement joins TRBV6-2 or TRBV6-3 to TRBJ2-7; D might be TRBD2 (6 bases). This CDR3 contains 15 residues. The germline gives CDR1 MNHEY, CDR2 SVGEGT. Trimming removed 2 bases from V and 1 base from J, with 12 bases in between. The CDR3 reads CASSYPGVGSYEQYF. CDR3 sequence (DNA): TGTGCCAGCAGTTACCCGGGAGTGGGTTCCTACGAGCAGTACTTC.

This rearrangement joins TRBV27 to TRBJ2-1, with D unresolved. The germline V and J ends were trimmed by 11 bases and 0 bases, with 17 bases remaining between them. The V gene's germline CDR1 is MNHEY and CDR2 SMNVEV (reference sequence). The CDR3 loop spans 15 amino acids. DNA for the CDR3: TGTGCCGCTGCATTCGGAAGGACCTCCTACAATGAGCAGTTCTTC. Translated: CAAAFGRTSYNEQFF.

This chain links TRBV12-3 or TRBV12-4 with TRBJ2-1; maybe TRBD2 (5 bases). The CDR3 totals 16 residues. The V gene lost 6 bases and the J gene lost 1 base, with 16 bases spanning the gap. The CDR3 region is CASSKPLAESYNEQFF. DNA for the CDR3: TGTGCCAGCAGCAAGCCCCTAGCCGAGTCCTACAATGAGCAGTTCTTC.

In nucleotides, the CDR3 is TGTGCCAGCAGCCAAGAGTTACCCCACAATGAGCAGTTCTTC. Translated: CASSQELPHNEQFF. This rearrangement joins TRBV3-1 to TRBJ2-1; D remains ambiguous. V was cut by 0 bases and J by 5 bases, with 8 bases left in between. The CDR3 sequence is 14 residues long. Looked up from germline, CDR1 is LGHDT and CDR2 is YNNKEL (reference sequence).

The CDR3 DNA reads TGTGCCAGCAGTCGCCTAGCAGCCCAGACGCAGTATTTT. This codes for CASSRLAAQTQYF. The genes are TRBV28 and TRBJ2-3, with a possible D match to TRBD2 (5 bases). In germline, CDR1 is MDHEN, CDR2 SYDVKM. CDR3 size: 13 residues. V lost 5 bases and J lost 9, with 15 bases in between.

This clonotype was seen more than once but under ten times. J is TRBJ2-7 and V is TRBV29-1, with unresolved D. Germline values: CDR1 SQVTM, CDR2 ANQGSEA. V was shortened by 7 bases and J by 4 bases, with 17 bases between the two germline ends. The CDR3 runs 13 residues. CDR3 nucleotide sequence: TGCAGCGCTGCCCGGGCACCAGCGTACGAGCAGTACTTC. It codes for CSAARAPAYEQYF.

This rearrangement joins TRBV5-1 to TRBJ2-5; 9 bases map to TRBD2. With 4 bases clipped from V and 3 bases from J, the junction kept 7 bases outside the gene matches. There are 15 residues in the CDR3. Germline CDR1 and CDR2: SGHRS and YFSETQ. The CDR3 bases are TGCGCCAGCAGCCTGGTGGTAGCGGGGGAAGAGACCCAGTACTTC. Protein sequence: CASSLVVAGEETQYF.

V usage is TRBV7-2 and J usage is TRBJ2-5, with D possibly TRBD1 on 6 matching bases. V was shortened by 6 bases and J by 4 bases, with 15 bases between the two germline ends. Germline V gene data show CDR1 as SGHTA and CDR2 as FQGNSA. The CDR3 covers 14 residues. The CDR3 DNA reads as TGTGCCAGCAGTCGAGCGACAGGAACAGAGACCCAGTACTTC. Its protein is CASSRATGTETQYF.

V is TRBV7-9 and J is TRBJ2-1; TRBD2 aligns across 11 bases. CDR1 SEHNR and CDR2 FQNEAQ come from the germline V gene (reference sequence). After removal of 4 bases from V and 13 bases from J, the junction contained 6 bases not matched to a gene. There are 13 residues in the CDR3. The CDR3 coding sequence is TGTGCCAGCAGCTCACGACTAGCGGGATACCAGTTCTTC. This gives the protein CASSSRLAGYQFF.

This clonotype has just a few counts. The CDR3 DNA reads TGTGCCACCAGCGTGGGACAGTCAGCCTACGAGCAGTACTTC. This encodes CATSVGQSAYEQYF. The chain carries TRBV6-1 and TRBJ2-7; 7 positions agree with TRBD1. CDR1 and CDR2 from the germline V gene are MNHNS and SASEGT. J lost 2 bases, V lost 10 bases, and 11 bases had no gene match. The CDR3 runs to 14 residues.

V gene TRBV5-1 combines with J gene TRBJ1-3; D uncertain. This CDR3 spans 17 amino acids. V gave up 0 bases and J gave up 1 base, with 14 bases separating them. In germline, CDR1 is SGHRS, CDR2 YFSETQ. CDR3 amino acids: CASSLAPGSASGNTIYF. In DNA form, the CDR3 reads TGCGCCAGCAGCTTGGCCCCGGGATCCGCTTCTGGAAACACCATATATTTT.

A few counts support this clonotype. V is TRBV6-6 and J is TRBJ2-4; D is possibly TRBD1 (6 bases). There are 13 residues in the CDR3. The V end was cut by 0 bases, the J end by 15 bases, with 15 bases between. Germline CDR1 is MNHNY and CDR2 is SVGAGI (reference sequence). CDR3 in amino acids: CASSYSMQGPGYF. The CDR3 region has the DNA TGTGCCAGCAGTTACTCGATGCAGGGGCCGGGGTACTTC.

The V call is TRBV11-1, the J call TRBJ2-3, with a weak D call TRBD1 (5 bases). The CDR3 extends over 15 amino acids. Between the trimmed V and J ends, which lost 2 bases and 0 bases, there was a span of 9 bases. Germline-derived CDR1 and CDR2 are SGHAT and FQDESV (reference sequence). The CDR3 nucleotides read TGTGCCAGCAGCTTAACAGGTGTTAGCACAGATACGCAGTATTTT. Its translation: CASSLTGVSTDTQYF. Together with reference TRBV11-1 and TRBJ2-3, the CDR3 gives the full variable domain: EAEVAQSPRYKITEKSQAVAFWCDPISGHATLYWYRQILGQGPELLVQFQDESVVDDSQLPKDRFSAERLKGVDSTLKIQPAELGDSAMYLCASSLTGVSTDTQYFGPGTRLTVL.

The chain employs TRBV11-2 and TRBJ2-7; D remains unclear. The CDR3 runs to 14 residues. Germline V lookup: CDR1 SGHAT, CDR2 FQNNGV. V lost 2 bases and J lost 7, with 15 bases in between. CDR3 nucleotide sequence: TGTGCCAGCAGCTTATCGCCGGGCCTCTCTGAGCAGTACTTC. Translated, it gives CASSLSPGLSEQYF.

This clonotype has only a few counts. V and J are TRBV30 and TRBJ2-2, with no clear D. Germline V gene data show CDR1 as GTSNPN and CDR2 as SVGIG (reference sequence). Deletions cut 0 bases from V and 7 bases from J, with 3 bases between. The CDR3 covers 11 residues. The CDR3 protein is CAWSVGGELFF. CDR3 coding DNA: TGTGCCTGGAGTGTGGGCGGGGAGCTGTTTTTT.

The rearrangement uses TRBV12-3 or TRBV12-4 and TRBJ2-7, with D unresolved. The CDR3 loop spans 15 amino acids. The V gene lost 3 bases and the J gene lost 2 bases, with 14 bases spanning the gap. The CDR3 DNA reads TGTGCCAGCAGTTTGTTCGCCCAGGCGACCTACGAGCAGTACTTC. Translated, it gives CASSLFAQATYEQYF.

The genes are TRBV4-2 and TRBJ2-5; 9 bases are shared with TRBD2. This CDR3 has 15 residues. The J segment lost 1 base and the V segment lost 3 bases, leaving 3 bases of the junction unmatched. Germline CDR1 LGHNA, CDR2 YNFKEQ. The CDR3 nucleotides read TGTGCCAGCAGCCAGGGCGGGAGGGCCCAAGAGACCCAGTACTTC. It specifies CASSQGGRAQETQYF.

This clonotype came up a few times. CDR3 sequence reads: CASTLDRDQPQHF. CDR3 sequence (DNA): TGTGCCAGTACCCTGGACAGGGATCAGCCCCAGCATTTT. The chain carries TRBV19 and TRBJ1-5, with TRBD1 matching 8 bases. The germline CDR1 and CDR2 sequences are LNHDA and SQIVND (reference sequence). V lost 7 bases to trimming and J lost 5 bases; unmatched junction nucleotides: 4. The CDR3 length is 13 residues.

The chain combines TRBV11-2 with TRBJ2-5; maybe TRBD2 (7 bases). The germline gives CDR1 SGHAT, CDR2 FQNNGV. The CDR3 loop spans 15 amino acids. Trimming shortened V by 7 bases and J by 1 base, and 16 bases separated the two germline ends. CDR3 protein: CASTSKGGVQETQYF. For the CDR3, the DNA is TGTGCCAGCACATCAAAGGGGGGGGTCCAAGAGACCCAGTACTTC.

V and J are TRBV7-2 and TRBJ2-3, with 9 bases identical to TRBD2. This CDR3 is built from 15 residues. Unmatched junction bases numbered 3, after V lost 1 base and J lost 4 bases. Germline CDR1 is SGHTA and CDR2 is FQGNSA. CDR3 sequence (DNA): TGTGCCAGCAGCTTAGGGGGCGGGAGGGCAGATACGCAGTATTTT. It translates to CASSLGGGRADTQYF.

In its sample, this clonotype was seen a few times. The rearrangement links TRBV12-3 or TRBV12-4 to TRBJ1-5, with 9 positions matching TRBD1. The V segment lost 2 bases and the J segment 6 bases; nucleotides outside the gene matches: 2. The CDR3 contains 14 residues. CDR3 coding DNA: TGTGCCAGCAGTTTAACAGGGGGCTCTCAGCCCCAGCATTTT. This codes for CASSLTGGSQPQHF.

This clonotype came up once. The V gene is TRBV6-5, the J gene TRBJ2-5, with D perhaps matching TRBD2 (7 bases). V was clipped by 4 bases and J by 7 bases, with 16 bases between them. The CDR3 totals 14 residues. Looked up from germline, CDR1 is MNHEY and CDR2 is SVGAGI. The CDR3 coding sequence is TGTGCCAGCAGTTCCCCCGGGGGGCGGGGGACCCAGTACTTC. Encoded protein: CASSSPGGRGTQYF.